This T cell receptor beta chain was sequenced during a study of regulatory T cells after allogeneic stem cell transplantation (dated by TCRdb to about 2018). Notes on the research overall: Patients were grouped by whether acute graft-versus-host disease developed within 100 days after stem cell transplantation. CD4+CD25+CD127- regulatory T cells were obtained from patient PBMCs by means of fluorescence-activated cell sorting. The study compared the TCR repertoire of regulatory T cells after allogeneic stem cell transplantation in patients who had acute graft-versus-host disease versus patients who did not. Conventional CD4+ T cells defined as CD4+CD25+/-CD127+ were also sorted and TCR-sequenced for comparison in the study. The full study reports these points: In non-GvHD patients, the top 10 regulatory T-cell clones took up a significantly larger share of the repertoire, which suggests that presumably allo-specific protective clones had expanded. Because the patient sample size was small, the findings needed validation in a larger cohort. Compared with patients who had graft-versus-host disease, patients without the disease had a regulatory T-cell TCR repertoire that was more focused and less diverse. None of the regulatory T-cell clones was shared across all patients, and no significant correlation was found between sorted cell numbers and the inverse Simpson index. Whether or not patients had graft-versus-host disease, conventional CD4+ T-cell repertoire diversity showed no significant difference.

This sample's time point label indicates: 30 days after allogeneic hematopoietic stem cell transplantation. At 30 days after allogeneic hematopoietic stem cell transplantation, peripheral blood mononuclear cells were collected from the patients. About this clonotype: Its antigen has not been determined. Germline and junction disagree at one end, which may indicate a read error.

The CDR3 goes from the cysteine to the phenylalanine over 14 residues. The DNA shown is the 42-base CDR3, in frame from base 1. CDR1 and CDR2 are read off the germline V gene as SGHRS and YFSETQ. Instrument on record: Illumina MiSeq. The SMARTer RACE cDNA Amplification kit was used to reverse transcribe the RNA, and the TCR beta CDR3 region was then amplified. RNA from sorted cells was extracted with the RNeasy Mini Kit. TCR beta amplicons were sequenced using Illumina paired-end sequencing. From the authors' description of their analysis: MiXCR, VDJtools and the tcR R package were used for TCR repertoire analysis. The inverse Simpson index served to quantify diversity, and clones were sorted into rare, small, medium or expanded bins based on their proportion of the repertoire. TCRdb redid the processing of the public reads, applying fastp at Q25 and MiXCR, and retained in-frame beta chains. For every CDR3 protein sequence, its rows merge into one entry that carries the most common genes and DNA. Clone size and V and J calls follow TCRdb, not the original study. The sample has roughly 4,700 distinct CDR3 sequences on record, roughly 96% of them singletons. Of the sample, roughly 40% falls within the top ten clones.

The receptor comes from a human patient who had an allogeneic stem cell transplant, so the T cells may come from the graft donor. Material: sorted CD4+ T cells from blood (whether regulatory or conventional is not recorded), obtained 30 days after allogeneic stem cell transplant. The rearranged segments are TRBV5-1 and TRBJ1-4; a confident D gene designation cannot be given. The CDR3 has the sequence CASSAVTRRKKLYF. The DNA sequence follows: TGCGCCAGCAGCGCCGTGACACGGAGGAAAAAACTGTATTTC.